Presented here are 9 T cell receptor beta chains from one specimen sequenced in a study of T cell repertoires in cytomegalovirus infection. No antigen is known for these receptors. TCRdb itself ran the reads through MiXCR, one entry per CDR3 protein. The sample yields about 890,000 distinct CDR3 sequences, around 32% seen once. This specimen consisted of cultured CD8+ T cells from PBMCs, obtained from culture after CMV antigen stimulation. The receptor source for this set is a human donor in good health (CMV status not recorded). Some clones in this sample may be carry-over from other donors' samples.

The V gene is TRBV4-1, the J gene TRBJ2-7; 8 bases are a match to TRBD1. The CDR3 runs to 15 residues. Trimming at V came to 0 bases and at J to 1 base, leaving 2 bases not matched to a gene. CDR1 is MGHRA, CDR2 YSYEKL, per germline. CDR3 in DNA: TGCGCCAGCAGCCAAGAAAGGACAGGGTCCTACGAGCAGTACTTC. Its protein product is CASSQERTGSYEQYF.

The chain links TRBV28 to TRBJ2-7; D unclear. V lost 5 bases and J 3 bases, leaving 14 bases between the germline ends. CDR1 and CDR2 from the germline V gene are MDHEN and SYDVKM. The CDR3 is 14 residues long. CDR3 in amino acids: CASSPDMEVYEQYV. In nucleotides, the CDR3 is TGTGCCAGCAGTCCTGACATGGAAGTCTACGAGCAGTACGTC.

Comment on this clonotype: A junction end diverges from the germline sequence, so it may reflect a read error. CDR3 sequence reads: CASSQEKLEQFF. DNA of the CDR3: TGTGCCAGCAGCCAAGAAAAGCTCGAGCAGTTCTTC. The chain uses TRBV4-1 and TRBJ2-1, with D hard to call. From germline, CDR1 is MGHRA and CDR2 YSYEKL. The CDR3 is 12 amino acids.

This clonotype showed up just once. The genes are TRBV11-2 and TRBJ1-1; D is uncertain. Germline lookup yields CDR1 SGHAT and CDR2 FQNNGV. V was clipped by 5 bases and J by 1 base, with 17 bases between them. This CDR3 is 16 amino acids long. In DNA form, the CDR3 reads TGTGCCAGCAGCAACCCTCGGACGGGTCGGAACACTGAAGCTTTCTTT. It yields the protein CASSNPRTGRNTEAFF.

V gene TRBV12-3 or TRBV12-4 combines with J gene TRBJ1-5, with 7 bases fitting TRBD1. Unmatched junction bases numbered 5, after V lost 4 bases and J lost 2 bases. CDR3 length equals 15 residues. The CDR3 loop reads CASSSRGIGNQPQHF. The CDR3 DNA sequence: TGTGCCAGCAGTTCCAGGGGGATCGGCAATCAGCCCCAGCATTTT.

There are a few counts of this clonotype. The V gene is TRBV20-1, the J gene TRBJ1-1, with 8 bases identical to TRBD1. V gave up 5 bases and J gave up 3 bases; unmatched junction bases: 5. Germline assignment: CDR1 DFQATT and CDR2 SNEGSKA (reference sequence). This CDR3 spans 13 amino acids. CDR3 in amino acids: CSARTGMHTEAFF. CDR3 nucleotide sequence: TGCAGTGCTCGGACAGGGATGCACACTGAAGCTTTCTTT.

The CDR3 DNA reads TGTGCCAGCAGCAGGATACTAACAGGGTCTGTGGACCCCACTGAAGCTTTCTTT. It encodes CASSRILTGSVDPTEAFF. This chain links TRBV6-5 with TRBJ1-1; D might be TRBD1 (6 bases). The CDR3 runs to 18 residues. Germline values: CDR1 MNHEY, CDR2 SVGAGI. V lost 6 bases and J 4 bases, leaving 27 bases between the germline ends.

This chain joins TRBV5-1 and TRBJ2-7; unclear D gene. The CDR3 length is 14 residues. Germline V gene data show CDR1 as SGHRS and CDR2 as YFSETQ. V lost 4 bases and J 0 bases, leaving 11 bases between the germline ends. Here the CDR3 DNA reads TGCGCCAGCAGCCGTTCTCATACCTCCTACGAGCAGTACGTC. It translates to CASSRSHTSYEQYV.

CDR3 protein: CASSLWGEGANVLTF. The CDR3 DNA follows: TGTGCCAGCAGTTTATGGGGGGAAGGGGCCAACGTCCTGACTTTC. This sequence joins TRBV27 and TRBJ2-6, with D maybe TRBD2 (6 bases). Between the trimmed V and J ends, which lost 1 base and 4 bases, there was a span of 8 bases. This CDR3 region has 15 residues. In germline, CDR1 is MNHEY, CDR2 SMNVEV (reference sequence).